This entry lists 15 T cell receptor beta chains sequenced from one sample in a study of shared clonotypes between healthy human individuals (dated by TCRdb to 2018 to 2020). The protocol used for the library was the immunoSEQ multiplex PCR assay. This immuneACCESS table, as held by TCRdb, lists in-frame sequences with V and J called but not all clones. Of the missing ones, under half trace to an unresolved V gene in checked studies; the others have no known cause. The sample table holds fewer than 400,000 clones, of which approximately 74% were seen once. About a tenth of the sample lies in the top ten. The sequenced sample consisted of memory CD4+ T cells sorted from blood. The cell subset or site label, as the study defines it: CD45RA-negative fraction. The source is a man younger than 40 in good health.

This clone appeared a few times. This sample includes further DNA sequences coding for the same CDR3. The rearrangement links TRBV29-1 to TRBJ1-1, with D tentatively TRBD1 (5 bases). This CDR3 is built from 11 residues. Deletions cut 7 bases from V and 6 bases from J, with 12 bases between. Germline CDR1 and CDR2: SQVTM and ANQGSEA. The CDR3 nucleotides read TGCAGCGGGGGGGGTAGCGCTGAAGCTTTCTTT. Translated, it gives CSGGGSAEAFF.

The chain combines TRBV5-4 with TRBJ2-7, with 10 bases that match TRBD2. V lost 2 bases and J lost 4; bases outside the gene matches: 0. Looked up from germline, CDR1 is SGHNT and CDR2 is YYREEE (reference sequence). This CDR3 has 13 residues. For the CDR3, the DNA is TGTGCCAGCAGCTTACTAGCGGGATACGAGCAGTACTTC. Protein sequence: CASSLLAGYEQYF.

This sequence joins TRBV29-1 and TRBJ2-1; TRBD2 agrees at 13 bases. The germline V gene encodes CDR1 SQVTM and CDR2 ANQGSEA. The trim removed 6 bases at V and 7 bases at J, leaving 6 bases unmatched. This CDR3 spans 14 amino acids. The CDR3: CSVLLAGGPNEQFF. CDR3 nucleotides: TGCAGCGTCCTACTAGCGGGAGGGCCTAATGAGCAGTTCTTC.

The CDR3 reads CASSQAPGLAESREQFF. The CDR3 DNA reads as TGCGCCAGCAGCCAAGCTCCGGGACTAGCGGAGTCCAGGGAGCAGTTCTTC. The rearrangement joins TRBV4-1 to TRBJ2-1; 11 nucleotides line up with TRBD2. Germline CDR1 is MGHRA and CDR2 is YSYEKL. Trimming cost V 1 base and J 10 bases; bases outside gene matches: 12. This CDR3 has 17 amino acids.

The table lists this clone with a count of one. The chain recombines TRBV6-1 with TRBJ1-5, with D uncertain. The CDR3 has 14 amino acids. The V end lost 6 bases, the J end lost 0 bases, and 9 bases lay between the germline ends. Germline lookup yields CDR1 MNHNS and CDR2 SASEGT. The CDR3, as DNA: TGTGCCAGCAGGGCAAGTTATAGCAATCAGCCCCAGCATTTT. This encodes CASRASYSNQPQHF.

The chain links TRBV5-5 to TRBJ2-7; weak D call: TRBD1 (6 bases). CDR1 and CDR2 from the germline V gene are SGHKS and YYEKEE (reference sequence). V was pared by 5 bases and J by 2 bases, with 17 bases between. The CDR3 is 15 residues long. CDR3 nucleotides: TGTGCCAGCAGTCATAGCCCCGGGACAACCTACGAGCAGTACTTC. Amino acids: CASSHSPGTTYEQYF.

This chain's CDR3 is CASSDRGRSYNEQFF. In DNA, the CDR3 is TGTGCCAGCAGTGACCGCGGGCGCTCCTACAATGAGCAGTTCTTC. J is TRBJ2-1 and V is TRBV2, with D possibly TRBD2 on 5 matching bases. Germline loops: CDR1 SNHLY, CDR2 FYNNEI. The CDR3 is made up of 15 amino acids. Trimming cost V 3 bases and J 0 bases, with 9 bases left between them.

This clone showed up just a few times. The rearrangement uses TRBV9 and TRBJ2-3; the D gene is possibly TRBD2 (5 bases). This CDR3 has 16 residues. V shed 0 bases and J shed 0 bases, with 11 bases lying between them. CDR1 and CDR2 (germline): SGDLS, YYNGEE. CDR3 amino acids: CASSVGSEISTDTQYF. In DNA, the CDR3 is TGTGCCAGCAGCGTAGGTAGCGAAATTAGCACAGATACGCAGTATTTT.

Concerning this clone: Within the sample, other DNA sequences also encode this same CDR3. The V and J genes are TRBV7-9 and TRBJ2-7; no clear D gene. Germline V gene sequence: CDR1 SEHNR, CDR2 FQNEAQ (reference sequence). The length of the CDR3 is 12 residues. Trimming stripped 2 bases from V and 4 bases from J, with 6 bases between. The CDR3 loop is CASSLSGYEQYF. In DNA form, the CDR3 reads TGTGCCAGCAGCTTATCCGGGTACGAGCAGTACTTC.

V usage is TRBV19 and J usage is TRBJ1-5; no definite D call. The CDR3 has 15 residues. Germline CDR1 and CDR2: LNHDA and SQIVND (reference sequence). With 5 bases removed from V and 6 bases from J, the gap between germline ends came to 17 bases. CDR3 region: CASSVDGGGFQPQHF. CDR3 sequence (DNA): TGTGCCAGTAGTGTCGACGGTGGAGGCTTTCAGCCCCAGCATTTT.

This clone was seen once. The J gene is TRBJ2-7, the V gene TRBV4-1; D remains unclear. Germline CDR1 is MGHRA and CDR2 is YSYEKL. This CDR3 has 15 residues. V was shortened by 3 bases and J by 4 bases, with 16 bases between the two germline ends. The CDR3 sequence: CASSQERPGRYEQYF. CDR3 sequence (DNA): TGCGCCAGCAGCCAGGAACGTCCCGGCAGGTACGAGCAGTACTTC.

This chain joins TRBV5-1 and TRBJ1-4; TRBD1 agrees at 11 bases. The germline V gene encodes CDR1 SGHRS and CDR2 YFSETQ. CDR3 length: 17 amino acids. Losses at the gene ends were 4 bases for V and 3 bases for J; bases not matched to a gene: 8. CDR3 in amino acids: CASSPGQGALANEKLFF. CDR3 nucleotides: TGCGCCAGCAGCCCTGGACAGGGGGCATTGGCTAATGAAAAACTGTTTTTT.

The chain combines TRBV18 with TRBJ2-7, with D perhaps assigned TRBD1 or TRBD2 (5 bases each). V was pared by 4 bases and J by 3 bases, with 13 bases between. The CDR3 is 14 amino acids. Germline-derived CDR1 and CDR2 are KGHSH and LQKENI. CDR3 sequence: CASSQGRVRYEQYF. The CDR3 DNA is TGTGCCAGCTCACAGGGACGGGTTCGCTACGAGCAGTACTTC.

About this clone: Within the sample, other DNA sequences also encode this same CDR3. The gene calls are TRBV6-5 and TRBJ2-2; D is unresolved. CDR1 is MNHEY, CDR2 SVGAGI, per germline. CDR3 length: 12 amino acids. V was clipped by 6 bases and J by 5 bases, with 7 bases between them. The CDR3 DNA is TGTGCCAGCAGGGTTTTAACCGGGGAGCTGTTTTTT. It yields the protein CASRVLTGELFF.

This clone has more than one count but fewer than ten. The chain recombines TRBV5-4 with TRBJ2-7, with D possibly matching TRBD1 (5 bases). This CDR3 region has 13 residues. Germline values: CDR1 SGHNT, CDR2 YYREEE (reference sequence). V was clipped by 2 bases and J by 4 bases, with 10 bases between them. The DNA for the CDR3 is TGTGCCAGCAGCTTAGACAGCTTTTACGAGCAGTACTTC. Translated: CASSLDSFYEQYF.